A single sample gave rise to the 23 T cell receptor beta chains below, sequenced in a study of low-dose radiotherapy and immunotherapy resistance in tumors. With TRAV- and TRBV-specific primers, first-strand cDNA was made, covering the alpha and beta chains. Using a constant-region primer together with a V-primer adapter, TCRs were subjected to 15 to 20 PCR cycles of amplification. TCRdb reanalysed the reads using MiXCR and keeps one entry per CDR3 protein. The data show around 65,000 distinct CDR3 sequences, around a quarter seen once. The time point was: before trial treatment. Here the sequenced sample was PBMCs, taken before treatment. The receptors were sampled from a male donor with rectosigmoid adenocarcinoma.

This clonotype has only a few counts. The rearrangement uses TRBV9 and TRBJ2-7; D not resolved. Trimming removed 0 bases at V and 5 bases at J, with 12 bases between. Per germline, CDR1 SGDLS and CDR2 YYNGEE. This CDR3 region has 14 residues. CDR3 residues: CASSVGQVENEQYF. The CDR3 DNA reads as TGTGCCAGCAGCGTAGGTCAGGTAGAGAACGAGCAGTACTTC. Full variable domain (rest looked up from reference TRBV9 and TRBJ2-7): DSGVTQTPKHLITATGQRVTLRCSPRSGDLSVYWYQQSLDQGLQFLIQYYNGEERAKGNILERFSAQQFPDLHSELNLSSLELGDSALYFCASSVGQVENEQYFGPGTRLTVT.

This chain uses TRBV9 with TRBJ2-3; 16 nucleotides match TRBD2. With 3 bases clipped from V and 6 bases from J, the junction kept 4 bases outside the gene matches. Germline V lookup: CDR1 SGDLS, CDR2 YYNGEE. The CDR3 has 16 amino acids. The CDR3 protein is CASSAGTSGGADTQYF. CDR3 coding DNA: TGTGCCAGCAGCGCTGGGACTAGCGGGGGGGCCGATACGCAGTATTTT.

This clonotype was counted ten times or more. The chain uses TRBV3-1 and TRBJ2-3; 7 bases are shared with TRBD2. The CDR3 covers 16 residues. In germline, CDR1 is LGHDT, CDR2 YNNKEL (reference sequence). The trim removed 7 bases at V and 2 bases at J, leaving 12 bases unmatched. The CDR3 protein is CASKQLGGTSTDTQYF. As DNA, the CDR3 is TGTGCCAGCAAGCAGCTCGGGGGGACCTCCACAGATACGCAGTATTTT.

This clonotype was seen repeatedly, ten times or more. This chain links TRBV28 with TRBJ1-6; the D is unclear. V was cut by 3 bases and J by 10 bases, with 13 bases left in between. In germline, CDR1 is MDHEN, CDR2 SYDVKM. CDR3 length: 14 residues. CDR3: CASSLGRKRSPLHF. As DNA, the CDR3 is TGTGCCAGCAGTTTGGGCAGGAAGAGGTCACCCCTCCACTTT.

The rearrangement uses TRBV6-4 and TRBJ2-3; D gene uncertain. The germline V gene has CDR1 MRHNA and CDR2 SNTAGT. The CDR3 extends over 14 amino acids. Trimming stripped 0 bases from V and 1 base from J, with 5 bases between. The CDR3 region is CASSDSQGTDTQYF. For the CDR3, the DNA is TGTGCCAGCAGTGACTCCCAGGGCACAGATACGCAGTATTTT.

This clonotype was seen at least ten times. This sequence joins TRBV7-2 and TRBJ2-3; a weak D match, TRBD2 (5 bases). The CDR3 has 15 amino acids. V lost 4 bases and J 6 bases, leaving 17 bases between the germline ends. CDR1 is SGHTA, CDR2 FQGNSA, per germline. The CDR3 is CASSSRPLTRDTQYF. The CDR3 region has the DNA TGTGCCAGCAGCTCACGGCCCCTAACTAGGGATACGCAGTATTTT.

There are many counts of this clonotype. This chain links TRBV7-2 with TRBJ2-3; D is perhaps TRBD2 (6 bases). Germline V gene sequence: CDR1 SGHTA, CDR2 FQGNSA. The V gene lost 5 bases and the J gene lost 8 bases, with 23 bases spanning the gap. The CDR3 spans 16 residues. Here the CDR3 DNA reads TGTGCCAGCAGCCCTATGGAGTTAGCGGCAAGCGGTACGCAGTATTTT. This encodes CASSPMELAASGTQYF.

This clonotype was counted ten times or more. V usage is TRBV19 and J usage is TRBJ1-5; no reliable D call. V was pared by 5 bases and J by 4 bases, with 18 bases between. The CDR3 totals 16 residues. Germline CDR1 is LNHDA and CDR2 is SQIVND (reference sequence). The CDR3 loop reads CASSYGSKGGNQPQHF. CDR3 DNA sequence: TGTGCCAGTAGTTATGGGTCGAAGGGAGGTAATCAGCCCCAGCATTTT.

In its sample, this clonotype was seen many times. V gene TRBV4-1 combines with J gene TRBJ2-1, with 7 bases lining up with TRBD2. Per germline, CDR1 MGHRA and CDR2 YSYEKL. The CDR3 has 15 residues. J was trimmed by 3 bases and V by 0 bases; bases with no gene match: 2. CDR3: CASSQDWGGYNEQFF. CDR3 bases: TGCGCCAGCAGCCAAGATTGGGGGGGCTACAATGAGCAGTTCTTC.

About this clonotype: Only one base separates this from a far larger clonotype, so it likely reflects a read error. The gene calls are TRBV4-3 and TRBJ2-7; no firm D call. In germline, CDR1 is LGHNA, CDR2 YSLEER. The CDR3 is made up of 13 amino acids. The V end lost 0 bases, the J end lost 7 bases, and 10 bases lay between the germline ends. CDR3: CASSQEVNNEQYF. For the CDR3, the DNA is TGCGCCAGCAGCCAAGAGGTCAACAATGAGCAGTACTTC.

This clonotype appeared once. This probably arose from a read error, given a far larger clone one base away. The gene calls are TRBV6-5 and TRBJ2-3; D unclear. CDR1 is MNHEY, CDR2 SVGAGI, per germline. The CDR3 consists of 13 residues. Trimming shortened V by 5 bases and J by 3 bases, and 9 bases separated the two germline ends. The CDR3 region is CASSEEETDTQYF. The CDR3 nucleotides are TGTGCCAGCAGTGAAGAGGAGACAGATACGCAGTATTTT.

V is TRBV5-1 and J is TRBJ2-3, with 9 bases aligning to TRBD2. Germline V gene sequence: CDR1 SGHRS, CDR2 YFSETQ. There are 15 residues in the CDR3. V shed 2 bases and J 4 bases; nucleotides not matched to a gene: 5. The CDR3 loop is CASSFTAGGSDTQYF. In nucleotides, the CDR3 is TGCGCCAGCAGCTTTACAGCGGGAGGATCAGATACGCAGTATTTT.

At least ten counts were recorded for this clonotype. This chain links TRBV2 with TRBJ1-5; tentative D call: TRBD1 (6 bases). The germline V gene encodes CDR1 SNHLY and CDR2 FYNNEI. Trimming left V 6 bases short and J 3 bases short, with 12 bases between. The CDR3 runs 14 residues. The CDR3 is CASRQQGDNQPQHF. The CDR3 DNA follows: TGTGCCAGCAGGCAACAGGGAGACAATCAGCCCCAGCATTTT.

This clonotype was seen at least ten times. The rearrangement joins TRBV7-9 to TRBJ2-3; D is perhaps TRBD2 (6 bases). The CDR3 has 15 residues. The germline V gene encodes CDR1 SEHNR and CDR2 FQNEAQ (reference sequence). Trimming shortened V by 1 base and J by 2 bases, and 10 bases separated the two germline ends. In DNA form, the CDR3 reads TGTGCCAGCAGCTTAGGGCGGGGCTACACAGATACGCAGTATTTT. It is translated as CASSLGRGYTDTQYF.

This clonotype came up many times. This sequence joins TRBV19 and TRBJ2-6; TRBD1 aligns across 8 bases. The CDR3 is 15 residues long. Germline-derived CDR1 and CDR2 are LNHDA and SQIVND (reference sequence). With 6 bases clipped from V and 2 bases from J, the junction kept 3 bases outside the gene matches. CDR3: CASRTTGAGANVLTF. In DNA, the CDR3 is TGTGCCAGTAGGACGACAGGGGCTGGGGCCAACGTCCTGACTTTC.

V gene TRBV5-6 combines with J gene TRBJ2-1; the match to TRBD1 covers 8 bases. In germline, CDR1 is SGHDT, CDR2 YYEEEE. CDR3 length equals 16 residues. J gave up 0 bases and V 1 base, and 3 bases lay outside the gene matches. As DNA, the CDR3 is TGTGCCAGCAGCTTGTGGGACAGGAGCTCCTACAATGAGCAGTTCTTC. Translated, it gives CASSLWDRSSYNEQFF. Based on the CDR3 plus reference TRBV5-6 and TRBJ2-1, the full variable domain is DAGVTQSPTHLIKTRGQQVTLRCSPKSGHDTVSWYQQALGQGPQFIFQYYEEEERQRGNFPDRFSGHQFPNYSSELNVNALLLGDSALYLCASSLWDRSSYNEQFFGPGTRLTVL.

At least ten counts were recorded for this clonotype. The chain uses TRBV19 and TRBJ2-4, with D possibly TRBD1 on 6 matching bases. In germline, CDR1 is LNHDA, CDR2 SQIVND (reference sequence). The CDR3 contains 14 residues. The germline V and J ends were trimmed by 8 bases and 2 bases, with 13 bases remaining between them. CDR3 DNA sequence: TGTGCCAGTGCACCAGGGGCAACCAAAAACATTCAGTACTTC. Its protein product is CASAPGATKNIQYF.

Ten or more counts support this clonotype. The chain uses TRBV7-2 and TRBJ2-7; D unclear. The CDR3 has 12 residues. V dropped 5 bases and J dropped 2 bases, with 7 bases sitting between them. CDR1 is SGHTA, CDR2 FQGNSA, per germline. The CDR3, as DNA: TGTGCCAGCAGCAGTCCAGCCTACGAGCAGTACTTC. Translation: CASSSPAYEQYF.

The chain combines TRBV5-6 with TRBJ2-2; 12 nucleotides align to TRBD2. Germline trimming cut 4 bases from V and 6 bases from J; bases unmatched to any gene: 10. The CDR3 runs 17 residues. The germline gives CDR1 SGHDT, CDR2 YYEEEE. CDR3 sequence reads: CASSLTSGGLVPGELFF. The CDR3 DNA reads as TGTGCCAGCAGCCTGACTAGCGGGGGACTTGTACCCGGGGAGCTGTTTTTT.

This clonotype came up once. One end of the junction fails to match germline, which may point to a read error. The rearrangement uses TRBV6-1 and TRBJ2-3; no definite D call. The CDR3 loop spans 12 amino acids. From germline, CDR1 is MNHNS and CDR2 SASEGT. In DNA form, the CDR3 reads TGTGCCAGCTGTGAAGGAAGGGATACGCAGTATTTT. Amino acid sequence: CASCEGRDTQYF.

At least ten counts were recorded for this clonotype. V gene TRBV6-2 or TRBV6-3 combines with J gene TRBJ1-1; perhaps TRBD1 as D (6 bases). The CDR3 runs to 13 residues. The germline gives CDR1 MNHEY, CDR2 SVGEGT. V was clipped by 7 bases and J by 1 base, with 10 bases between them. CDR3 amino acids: CASKRTENTEAFF. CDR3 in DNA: TGTGCCAGCAAGAGGACAGAGAACACTGAAGCTTTCTTT.

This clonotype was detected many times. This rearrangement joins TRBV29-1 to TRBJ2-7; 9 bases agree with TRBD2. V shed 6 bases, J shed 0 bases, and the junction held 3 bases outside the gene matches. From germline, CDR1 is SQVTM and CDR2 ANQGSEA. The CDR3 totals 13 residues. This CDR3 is CSVETSGSYEQYF. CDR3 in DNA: TGCAGCGTGGAGACTAGCGGCTCCTACGAGCAGTACTTC.

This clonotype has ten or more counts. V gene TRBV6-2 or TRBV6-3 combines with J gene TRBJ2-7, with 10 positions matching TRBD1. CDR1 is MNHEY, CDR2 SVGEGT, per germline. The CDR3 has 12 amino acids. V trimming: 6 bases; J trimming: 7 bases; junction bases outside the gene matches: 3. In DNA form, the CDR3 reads TGTGCCAGCAGGAGGACAGGGGGTGAGCAGTACTTC. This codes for CASRRTGGEQYF.